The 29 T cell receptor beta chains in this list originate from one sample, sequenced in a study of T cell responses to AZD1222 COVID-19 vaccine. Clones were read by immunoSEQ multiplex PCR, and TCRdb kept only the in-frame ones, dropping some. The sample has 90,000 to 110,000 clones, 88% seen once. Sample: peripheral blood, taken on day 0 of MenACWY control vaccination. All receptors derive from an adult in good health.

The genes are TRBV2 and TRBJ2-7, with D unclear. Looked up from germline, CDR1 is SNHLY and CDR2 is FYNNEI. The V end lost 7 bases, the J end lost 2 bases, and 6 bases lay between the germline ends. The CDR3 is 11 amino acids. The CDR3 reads CASTLAYEQYF. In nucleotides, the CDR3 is TGTGCCAGCACTCTGGCCTACGAGCAGTACTTC.

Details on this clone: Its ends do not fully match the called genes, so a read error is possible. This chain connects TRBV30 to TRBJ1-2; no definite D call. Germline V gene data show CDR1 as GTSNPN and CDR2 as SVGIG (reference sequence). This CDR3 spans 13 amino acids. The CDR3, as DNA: TGTGCCTGGATCGGAGGCGCGAACTATGGCTACGCCTTC. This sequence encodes CAWIGGANYGYAF.

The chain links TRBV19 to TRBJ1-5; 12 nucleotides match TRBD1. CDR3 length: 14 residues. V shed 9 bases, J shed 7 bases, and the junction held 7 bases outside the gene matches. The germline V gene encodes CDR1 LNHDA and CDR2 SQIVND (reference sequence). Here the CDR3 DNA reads TGTGCCAGCCAGGGACAGGGGGCGGGGCAGCCCCAGCATTTT. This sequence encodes CASQGQGAGQPQHF.

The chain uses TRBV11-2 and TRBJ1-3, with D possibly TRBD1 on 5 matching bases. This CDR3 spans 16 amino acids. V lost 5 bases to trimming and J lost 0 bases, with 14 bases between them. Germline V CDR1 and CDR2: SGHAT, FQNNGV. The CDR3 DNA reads TGTGCCAGCAGCCTGGAGGACACCTACTCTGGAAACACCATATATTTT. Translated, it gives CASSLEDTYSGNTIYF.

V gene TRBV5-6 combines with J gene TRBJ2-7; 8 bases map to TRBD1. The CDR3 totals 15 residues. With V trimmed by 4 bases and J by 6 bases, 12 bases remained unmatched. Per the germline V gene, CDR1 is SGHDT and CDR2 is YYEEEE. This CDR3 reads CASSASGGASPEQYF. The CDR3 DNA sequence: TGTGCCAGCAGCGCGTCAGGGGGCGCATCTCCCGAGCAGTACTTC.

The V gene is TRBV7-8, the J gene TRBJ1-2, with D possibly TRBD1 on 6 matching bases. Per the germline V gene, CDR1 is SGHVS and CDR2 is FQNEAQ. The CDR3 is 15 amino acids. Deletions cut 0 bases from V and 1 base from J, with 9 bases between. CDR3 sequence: CASSLATRGNYGYTF. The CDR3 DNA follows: TGTGCCAGCAGCTTAGCGACCAGGGGTAACTATGGCTACACCTTC.

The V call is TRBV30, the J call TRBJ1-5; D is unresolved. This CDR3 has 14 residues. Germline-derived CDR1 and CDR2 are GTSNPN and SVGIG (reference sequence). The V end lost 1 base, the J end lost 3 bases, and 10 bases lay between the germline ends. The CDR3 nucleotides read TGTGCCTGGAGTGCGGGGTTAGCCAATCAGCCCCAGCATTTT. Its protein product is CAWSAGLANQPQHF. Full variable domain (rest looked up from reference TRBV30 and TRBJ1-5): SQTIHQWPATLVQPVGSPLSLECTVEGTSNPNLYWYRQAAGRGLQLLFYSVGIGQISSEVPQNLSASRPQDRQFILSSKKLLLSDSGFYLCAWSAGLANQPQHFGDGTRLSIL.

CDR3 amino acids: CASRSRVTGVSYEQYF. The CDR3 DNA reads TGCGCCAGCCGGAGTCGTGTGACAGGGGTCTCCTACGAGCAGTACTTC. The chain is built from TRBV5-1 and TRBJ2-7, with 8 bases aligning to TRBD1. V shed 7 bases, J shed 0 bases, and the junction held 12 bases outside the gene matches. The CDR3 extends over 16 amino acids. The V gene's germline CDR1 is SGHRS and CDR2 YFSETQ.

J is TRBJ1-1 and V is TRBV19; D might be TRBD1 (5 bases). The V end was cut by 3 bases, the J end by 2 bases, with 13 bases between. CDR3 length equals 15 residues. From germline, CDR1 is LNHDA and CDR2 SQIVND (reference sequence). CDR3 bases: TGTGCCAGTAGTATGCGAGGGGCGGTTAACACTGAAGCTTTCTTT. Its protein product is CASSMRGAVNTEAFF.

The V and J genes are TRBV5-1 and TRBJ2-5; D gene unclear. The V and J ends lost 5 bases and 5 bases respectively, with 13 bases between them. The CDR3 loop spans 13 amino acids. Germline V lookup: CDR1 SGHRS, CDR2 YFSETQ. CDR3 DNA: TGCGCCAGCAGTACCGACGTAAGGGAGACCCAGTACTTC. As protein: CASSTDVRETQYF.

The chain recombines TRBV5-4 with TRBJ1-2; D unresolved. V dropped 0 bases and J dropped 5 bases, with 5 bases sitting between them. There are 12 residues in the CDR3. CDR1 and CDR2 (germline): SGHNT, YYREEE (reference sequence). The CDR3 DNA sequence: TGTGCCAGCAGCTTGGATGGATATGGCTACACCTTC. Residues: CASSLDGYGYTF. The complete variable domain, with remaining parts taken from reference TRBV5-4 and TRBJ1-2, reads ETGVTQSPTHLIKTRGQQVTLRCSSQSGHNTVSWYQQALGQGPQFIFQYYREEENGRGNFPPRFSGLQFPNYSSELNVNALELDDSALYLCASSLDGYGYTFGSGTRLTVV.

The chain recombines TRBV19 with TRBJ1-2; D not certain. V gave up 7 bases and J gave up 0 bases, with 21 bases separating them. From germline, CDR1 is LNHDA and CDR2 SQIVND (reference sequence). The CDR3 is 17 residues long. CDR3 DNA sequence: TGTGCCAGTAATGAGGTCTCTGTTCCAATGACTAACTATGGCTACACCTTC. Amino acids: CASNEVSVPMTNYGYTF. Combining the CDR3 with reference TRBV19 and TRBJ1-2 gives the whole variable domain DGGITQSPKYLFRKEGQNVTLSCEQNLNHDAMYWYRQDPGQGLRLIYYSQIVNDFQKGDIAEGYSVSREKKESFPLTVTSAQKNPTAFYLCASNEVSVPMTNYGYTFGSGTRLTVV.

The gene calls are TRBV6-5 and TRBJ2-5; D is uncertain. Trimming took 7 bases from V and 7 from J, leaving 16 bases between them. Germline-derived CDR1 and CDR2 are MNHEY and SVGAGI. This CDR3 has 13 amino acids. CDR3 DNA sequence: TGTGCCAGCAAGTTTAGAACAGTGGGGACCCAGTACTTC. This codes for CASKFRTVGTQYF.

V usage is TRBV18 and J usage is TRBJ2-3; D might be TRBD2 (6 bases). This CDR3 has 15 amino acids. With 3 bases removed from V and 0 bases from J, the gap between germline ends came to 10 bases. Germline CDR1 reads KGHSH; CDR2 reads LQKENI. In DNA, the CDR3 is TGTGCCAGCTCACCGGGAGGAGCCAGCACAGATACGCAGTATTTT. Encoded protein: CASSPGGASTDTQYF.

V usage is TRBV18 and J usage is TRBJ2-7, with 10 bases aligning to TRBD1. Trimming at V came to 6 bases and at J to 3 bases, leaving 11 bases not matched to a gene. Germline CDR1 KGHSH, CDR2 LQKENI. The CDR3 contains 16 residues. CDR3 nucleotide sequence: TGTGCCAGCTCCCGGCCCCGGGACAGGGGTCGCTACGAGCAGTACTTC. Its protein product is CASSRPRDRGRYEQYF. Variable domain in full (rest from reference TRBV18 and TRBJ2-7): NAGVMQNPRHLVRRRGQEARLRCSPMKGHSHVYWYRQLPEEGLKFMVYLQKENIIDESGMPKERFSAEFPKEGPSILRIQQVVRGDSAAYFCASSRPRDRGRYEQYFGPGTRLTVT.

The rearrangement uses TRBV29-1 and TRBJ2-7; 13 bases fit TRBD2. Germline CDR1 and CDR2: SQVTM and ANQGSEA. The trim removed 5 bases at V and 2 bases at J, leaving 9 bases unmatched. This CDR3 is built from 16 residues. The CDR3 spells CSVLLGTSGTTYEQYF. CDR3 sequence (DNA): TGCAGCGTTCTCCTAGGGACTAGCGGGACGACCTACGAGCAGTACTTC.

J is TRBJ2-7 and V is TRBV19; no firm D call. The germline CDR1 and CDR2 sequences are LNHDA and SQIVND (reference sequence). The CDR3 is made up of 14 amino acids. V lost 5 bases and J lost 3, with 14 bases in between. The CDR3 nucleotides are TGTGCCAGTAGTGTGGGTGGTGGGAACTACGAGCAGTACTTC. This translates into CASSVGGGNYEQYF.

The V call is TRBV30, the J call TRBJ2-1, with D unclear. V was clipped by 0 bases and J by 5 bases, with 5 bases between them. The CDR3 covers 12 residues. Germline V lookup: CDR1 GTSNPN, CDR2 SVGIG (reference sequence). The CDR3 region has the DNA TGTGCCTGGAGTGTAATGAACAATGAGCAGTTCTTC. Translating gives CAWSVMNNEQFF.

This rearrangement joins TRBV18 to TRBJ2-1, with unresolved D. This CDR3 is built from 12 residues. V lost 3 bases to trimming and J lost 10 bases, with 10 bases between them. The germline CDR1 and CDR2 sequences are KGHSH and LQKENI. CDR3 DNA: TGTGCCAGCTCACCCCTCGCGGAGGAGCAGTTCTTC. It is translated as CASSPLAEEQFF.

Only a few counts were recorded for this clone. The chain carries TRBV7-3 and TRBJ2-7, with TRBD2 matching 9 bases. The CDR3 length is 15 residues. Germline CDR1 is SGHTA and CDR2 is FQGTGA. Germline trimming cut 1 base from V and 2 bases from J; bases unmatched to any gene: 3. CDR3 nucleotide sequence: TGTGCCAGCAGCTTAAGCGGGGGGGCCCCCTACGAGCAGTACTTC. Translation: CASSLSGGAPYEQYF.

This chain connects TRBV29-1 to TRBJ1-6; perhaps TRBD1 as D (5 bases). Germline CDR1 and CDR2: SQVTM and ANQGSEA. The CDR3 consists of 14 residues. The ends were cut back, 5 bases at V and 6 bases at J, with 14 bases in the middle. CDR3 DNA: TGCAGCGTTTCTGCCGGGACGGGTAATTCACCCCTCCACTTT. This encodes CSVSAGTGNSPLHF.

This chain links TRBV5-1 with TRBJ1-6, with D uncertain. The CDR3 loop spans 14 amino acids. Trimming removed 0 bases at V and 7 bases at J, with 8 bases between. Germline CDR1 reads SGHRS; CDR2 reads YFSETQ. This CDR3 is CASSLGADNSPLHF. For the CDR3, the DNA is TGCGCCAGCAGCTTGGGGGCAGACAATTCACCCCTCCACTTT.

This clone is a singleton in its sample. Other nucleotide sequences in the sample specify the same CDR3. The CDR3 DNA follows: TGTGCCAGCTCACCACGACAGGGAGCCTACGAGCAGTACTTC. It is translated as CASSPRQGAYEQYF. This chain uses TRBV18 with TRBJ2-7, with 7 bases identical to TRBD1. Germline lookup yields CDR1 KGHSH and CDR2 LQKENI. The CDR3 runs to 14 residues. J was trimmed by 2 bases and V by 1 base; bases with no gene match: 2.

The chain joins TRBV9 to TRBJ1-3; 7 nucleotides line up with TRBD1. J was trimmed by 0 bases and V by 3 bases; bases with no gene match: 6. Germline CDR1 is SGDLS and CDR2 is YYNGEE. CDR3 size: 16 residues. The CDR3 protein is CASSGGTVFSGNTIYF. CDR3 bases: TGTGCCAGCAGCGGAGGGACAGTGTTCTCTGGAAACACCATATATTTT.

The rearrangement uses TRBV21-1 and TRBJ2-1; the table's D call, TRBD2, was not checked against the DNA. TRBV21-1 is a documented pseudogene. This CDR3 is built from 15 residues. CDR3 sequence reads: CASRTGLAGGDEQFF. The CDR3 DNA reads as TGTGCCAGCAGAACAGGACTAGCGGGAGGTGATGAGCAGTTCTTC.

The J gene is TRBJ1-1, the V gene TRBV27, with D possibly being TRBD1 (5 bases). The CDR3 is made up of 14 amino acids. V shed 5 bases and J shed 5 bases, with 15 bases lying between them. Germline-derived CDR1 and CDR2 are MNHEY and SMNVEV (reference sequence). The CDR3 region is CASSVSGFRTEAFF. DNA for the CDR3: TGTGCCAGCAGTGTGTCAGGGTTTAGGACTGAAGCTTTCTTT.

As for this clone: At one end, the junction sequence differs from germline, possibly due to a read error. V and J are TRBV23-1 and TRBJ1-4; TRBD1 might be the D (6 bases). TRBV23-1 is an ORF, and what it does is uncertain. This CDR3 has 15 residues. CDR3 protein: CASSQSRCVSGRGLF. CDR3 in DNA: TGCGCCAGCAGTCAATCGAGGTGTGTTTCGGGCAGGGGACTTTTT.

CDR3 sequence: CASSLSGTTSYEQYF. The DNA of the CDR3 is TGTGCCAGCAGCTTATCCGGGACAACATCCTACGAGCAGTACTTC. This chain links TRBV7-9 with TRBJ2-7; a possible D gene is TRBD1 (6 bases). Trimming took off 2 bases at V and 1 base at J, with 12 bases between the two ends. CDR1 is SEHNR and CDR2 is FQNEAQ in the germline V gene (reference sequence). The CDR3 sequence is 15 residues long. Filled out from reference TRBV7-9 and TRBJ2-7, the complete variable domain reads DTGVSQNPRHKITKRGQNVTFRCDPISEHNRLYWYRQTLGQGPEFLTYFQNEAQLEKSRLLSDRFSAERPKGSFSTLEIQRTEQGDSAMYLCASSLSGTTSYEQYFGPGTRLTVT.

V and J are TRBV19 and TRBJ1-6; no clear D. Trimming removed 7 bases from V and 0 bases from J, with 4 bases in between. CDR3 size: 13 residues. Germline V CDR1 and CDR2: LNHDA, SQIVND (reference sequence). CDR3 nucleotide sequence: TGTGCCAGTACGAGCTCCTATAATTCACCCCTCCACTTT. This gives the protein CASTSSYNSPLHF.